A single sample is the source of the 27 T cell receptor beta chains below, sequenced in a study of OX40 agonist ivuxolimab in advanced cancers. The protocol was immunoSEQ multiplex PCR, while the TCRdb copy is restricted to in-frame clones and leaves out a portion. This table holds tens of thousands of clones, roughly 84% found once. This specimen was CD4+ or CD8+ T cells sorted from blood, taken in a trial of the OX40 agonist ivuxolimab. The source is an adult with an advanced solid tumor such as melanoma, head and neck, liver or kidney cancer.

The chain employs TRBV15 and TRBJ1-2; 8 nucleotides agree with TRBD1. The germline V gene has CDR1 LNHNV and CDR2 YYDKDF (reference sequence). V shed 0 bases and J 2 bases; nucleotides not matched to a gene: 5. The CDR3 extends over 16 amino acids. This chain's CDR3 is CATSRDAWTGNYGYTF. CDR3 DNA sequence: TGTGCCACCAGCAGAGATGCGTGGACAGGGAACTATGGCTACACCTTC. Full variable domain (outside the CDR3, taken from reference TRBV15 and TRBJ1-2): DAMVIQNPRYQVTQFGKPVTLSCSQTLNHNVMYWYQQKSSQAPKLLFHYYDKDFNNEADTPDNFQSRRPNTSFCFLDIRSPGLGDTAMYLCATSRDAWTGNYGYTFGSGTRLTVV.

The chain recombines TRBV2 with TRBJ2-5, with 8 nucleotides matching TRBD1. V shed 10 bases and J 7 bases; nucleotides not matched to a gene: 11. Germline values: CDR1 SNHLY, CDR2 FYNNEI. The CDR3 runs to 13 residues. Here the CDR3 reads CAIGQGGFGTQYF. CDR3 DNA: TGTGCCATCGGACAGGGCGGTTTTGGGACCCAGTACTTC.

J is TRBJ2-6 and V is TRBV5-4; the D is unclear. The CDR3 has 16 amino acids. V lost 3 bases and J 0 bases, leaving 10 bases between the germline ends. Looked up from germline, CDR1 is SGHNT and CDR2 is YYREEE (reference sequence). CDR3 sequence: CASSSLRSSGANVLTF. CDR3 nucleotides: TGTGCCAGCAGCTCCCTGAGAAGCTCTGGGGCCAACGTCCTGACTTTC.

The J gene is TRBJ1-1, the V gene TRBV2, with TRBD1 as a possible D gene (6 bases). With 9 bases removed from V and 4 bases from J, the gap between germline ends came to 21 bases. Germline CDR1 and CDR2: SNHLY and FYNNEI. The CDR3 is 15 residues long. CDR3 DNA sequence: TGTGCCAGTAGGAAGGTGACAGGAGGGAGCACTGAAGCTTTCTTT. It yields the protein CASRKVTGGSTEAFF.

CDR3 region: CASSLDVSSYEQYF. The CDR3 nucleotides are TGCGCCAGCAGCTTGGACGTTAGCTCCTACGAGCAGTACTTC. The chain uses TRBV5-1 and TRBJ2-7; no reliable D call. Germline CDR1 and CDR2: SGHRS and YFSETQ. CDR3 length equals 14 residues. V lost 0 bases to trimming and J lost 0 bases, with 7 bases between them.

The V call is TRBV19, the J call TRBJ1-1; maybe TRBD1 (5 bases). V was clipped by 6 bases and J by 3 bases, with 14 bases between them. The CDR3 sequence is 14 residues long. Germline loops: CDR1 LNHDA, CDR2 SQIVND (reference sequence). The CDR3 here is CASRGTALYTEAFF. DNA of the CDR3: TGTGCCAGTAGGGGGACGGCACTTTACACTGAAGCTTTCTTT.

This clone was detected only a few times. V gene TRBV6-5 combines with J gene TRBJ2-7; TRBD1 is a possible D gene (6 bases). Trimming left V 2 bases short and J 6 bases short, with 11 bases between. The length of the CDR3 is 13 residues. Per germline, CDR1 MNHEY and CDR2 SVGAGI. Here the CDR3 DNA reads TGTGCCAGCAGTTACCCGGACAGATCCGAGCAGTACTTC. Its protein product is CASSYPDRSEQYF.

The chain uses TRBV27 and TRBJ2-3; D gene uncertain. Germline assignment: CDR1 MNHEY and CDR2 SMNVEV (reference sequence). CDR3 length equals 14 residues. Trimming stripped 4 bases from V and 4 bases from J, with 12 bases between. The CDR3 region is CASSSQRTSDTQYF. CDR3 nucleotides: TGTGCCAGCAGTTCTCAGAGAACCTCAGATACGCAGTATTTT.

The chain's CDR3 is CASSITGAAGELFF. CDR3 coding DNA: TGTGCCAGTAGTATAACGGGGGCCGCCGGGGAGCTGTTTTTT. The chain is built from TRBV19 and TRBJ2-2; perhaps D is TRBD1 or TRBD2 (6 bases each). This CDR3 spans 14 amino acids. With 2 bases removed from V and 6 bases from J, the gap between germline ends came to 10 bases. Germline V CDR1 and CDR2: LNHDA, SQIVND (reference sequence).

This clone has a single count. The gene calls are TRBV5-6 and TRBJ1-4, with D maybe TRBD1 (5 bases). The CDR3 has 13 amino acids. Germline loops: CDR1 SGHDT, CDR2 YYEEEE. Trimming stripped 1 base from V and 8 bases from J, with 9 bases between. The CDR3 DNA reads TGTGCCAGCAGCTTGCAGGGATGGGAAAAACTGTTTTTT. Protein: CASSLQGWEKLFF. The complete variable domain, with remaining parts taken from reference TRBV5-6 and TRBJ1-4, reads DAGVTQSPTHLIKTRGQQVTLRCSPKSGHDTVSWYQQALGQGPQFIFQYYEEEERQRGNFPDRFSGHQFPNYSSELNVNALLLGDSALYLCASSLQGWEKLFFGSGTQLSVL.

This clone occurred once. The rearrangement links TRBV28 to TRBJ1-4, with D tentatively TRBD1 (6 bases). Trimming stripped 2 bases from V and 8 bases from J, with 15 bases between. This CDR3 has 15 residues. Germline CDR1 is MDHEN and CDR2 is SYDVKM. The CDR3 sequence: CASSLTHRVGEKLFF. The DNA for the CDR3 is TGTGCCAGCAGTTTAACCCACAGGGTCGGGGAAAAACTGTTTTTT.

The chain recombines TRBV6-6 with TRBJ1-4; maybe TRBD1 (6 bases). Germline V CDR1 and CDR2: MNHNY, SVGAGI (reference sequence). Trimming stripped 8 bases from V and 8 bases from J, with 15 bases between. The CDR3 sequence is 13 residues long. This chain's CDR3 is CASSFLGGEKLFF. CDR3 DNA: TGTGCCAGCTCTTTCCTCGGGGGCGAAAAACTGTTTTTT.

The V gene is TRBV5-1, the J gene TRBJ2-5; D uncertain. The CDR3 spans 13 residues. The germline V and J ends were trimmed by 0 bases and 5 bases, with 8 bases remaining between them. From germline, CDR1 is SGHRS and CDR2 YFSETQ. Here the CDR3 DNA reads TGCGCCAGCAGCTTGGGTGTCGGGGAGACCCAGTACTTC. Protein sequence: CASSLGVGETQYF.

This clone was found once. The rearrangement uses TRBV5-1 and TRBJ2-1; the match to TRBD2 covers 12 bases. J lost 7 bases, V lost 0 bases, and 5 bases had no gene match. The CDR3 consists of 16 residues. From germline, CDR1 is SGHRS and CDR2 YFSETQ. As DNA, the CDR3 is TGCGCCAGCAGCTTGGGACTAGCGGGAGTTCAGAATGAGCAGTTCTTC. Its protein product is CASSLGLAGVQNEQFF.

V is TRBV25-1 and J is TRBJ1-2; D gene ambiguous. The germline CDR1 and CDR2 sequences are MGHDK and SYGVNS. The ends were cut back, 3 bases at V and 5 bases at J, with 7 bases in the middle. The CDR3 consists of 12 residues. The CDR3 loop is CASSEISYGYTF. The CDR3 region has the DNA TGTGCCAGCAGTGAGATCTCTTATGGCTACACCTTC.

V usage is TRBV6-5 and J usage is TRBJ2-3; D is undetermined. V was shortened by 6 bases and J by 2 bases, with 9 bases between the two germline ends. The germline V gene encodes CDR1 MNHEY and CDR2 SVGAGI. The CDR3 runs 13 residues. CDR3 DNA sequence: TGTGCCAGCAGCCCGGCCTTCACAGATACGCAGTATTTT. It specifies CASSPAFTDTQYF.

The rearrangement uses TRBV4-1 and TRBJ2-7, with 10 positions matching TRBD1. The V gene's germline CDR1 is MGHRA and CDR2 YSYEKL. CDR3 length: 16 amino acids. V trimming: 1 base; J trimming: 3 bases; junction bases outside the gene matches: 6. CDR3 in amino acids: CASSQAGTGAVYEQYF. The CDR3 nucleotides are TGCGCCAGCAGCCAAGCGGGGACAGGGGCAGTCTACGAGCAGTACTTC.

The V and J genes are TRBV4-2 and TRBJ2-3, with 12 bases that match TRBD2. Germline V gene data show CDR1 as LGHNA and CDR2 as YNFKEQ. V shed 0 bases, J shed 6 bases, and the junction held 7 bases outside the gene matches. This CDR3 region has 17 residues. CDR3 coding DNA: TGTGCCAGCAGCCAAGAACAGACTAGCGGGAGAATGGATACGCAGTATTTT. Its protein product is CASSQEQTSGRMDTQYF.

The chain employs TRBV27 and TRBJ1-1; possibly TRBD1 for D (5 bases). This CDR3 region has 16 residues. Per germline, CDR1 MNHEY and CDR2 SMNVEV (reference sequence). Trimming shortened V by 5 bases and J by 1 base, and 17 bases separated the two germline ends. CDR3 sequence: CASSLDYGAPNTEAFF. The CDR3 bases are TGTGCCAGCAGTCTAGATTACGGGGCCCCGAACACTGAAGCTTTCTTT.

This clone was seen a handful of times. The CDR3 is CASSKSGRTYEQYF. The CDR3 DNA follows: TGTGCCAGCAGTAAATCCGGGAGGACCTACGAGCAGTACTTC. The V and J genes are TRBV27 and TRBJ2-7, with 7 bases fitting TRBD2. The CDR3 consists of 14 residues. Unmatched junction bases numbered 6, after V lost 5 bases and J lost 2 bases. The germline gives CDR1 MNHEY, CDR2 SMNVEV (reference sequence).

CDR3 in DNA: TGTGCCAGCAGTGACGCAAAGAATAGGGGGCGTCAGCCCCAGCATTTT. Protein product: CASSDAKNRGRQPQHF. The gene calls are TRBV2 and TRBJ1-5; 7 bases match TRBD1. The ends lost 3 bases at V and 6 bases at J; junction bases unmatched: 11. There are 16 residues in the CDR3. The V gene's germline CDR1 is SNHLY and CDR2 FYNNEI.

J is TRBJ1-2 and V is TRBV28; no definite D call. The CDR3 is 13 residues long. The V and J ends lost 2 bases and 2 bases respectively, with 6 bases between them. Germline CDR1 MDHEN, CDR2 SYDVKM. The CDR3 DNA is TGTGCCAGCAGTTTACCAAACAACTATGGCTACACCTTC. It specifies CASSLPNNYGYTF.

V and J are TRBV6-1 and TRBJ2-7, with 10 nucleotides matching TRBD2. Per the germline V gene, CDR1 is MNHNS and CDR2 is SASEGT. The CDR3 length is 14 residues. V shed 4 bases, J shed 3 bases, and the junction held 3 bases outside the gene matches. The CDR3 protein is CASSGASGSYEQYF. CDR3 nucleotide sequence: TGTGCCAGCAGTGGGGCTAGCGGGAGCTACGAGCAGTACTTC.

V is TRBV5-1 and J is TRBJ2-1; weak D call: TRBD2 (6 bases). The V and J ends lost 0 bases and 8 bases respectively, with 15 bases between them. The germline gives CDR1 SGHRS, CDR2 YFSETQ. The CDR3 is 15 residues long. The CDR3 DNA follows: TGCGCCAGCAGCTTGGAGGCGGGAACCGGACATGAGCAGTTCTTC. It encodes CASSLEAGTGHEQFF.

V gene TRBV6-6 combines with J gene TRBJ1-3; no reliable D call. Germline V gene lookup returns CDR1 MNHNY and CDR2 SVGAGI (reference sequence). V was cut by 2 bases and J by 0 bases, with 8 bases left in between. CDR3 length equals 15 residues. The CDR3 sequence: CASSYPNYSGNTIYF. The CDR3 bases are TGTGCCAGCAGTTACCCAAACTACTCTGGAAACACCATATATTTT.

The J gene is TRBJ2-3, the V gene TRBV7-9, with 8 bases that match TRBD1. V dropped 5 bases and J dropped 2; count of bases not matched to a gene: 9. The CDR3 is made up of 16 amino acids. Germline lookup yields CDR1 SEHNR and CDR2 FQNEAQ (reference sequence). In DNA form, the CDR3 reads TGTGCCAGCAGCCTTCGAGGGGGACAGGTCACAGATACGCAGTATTTT. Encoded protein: CASSLRGGQVTDTQYF.

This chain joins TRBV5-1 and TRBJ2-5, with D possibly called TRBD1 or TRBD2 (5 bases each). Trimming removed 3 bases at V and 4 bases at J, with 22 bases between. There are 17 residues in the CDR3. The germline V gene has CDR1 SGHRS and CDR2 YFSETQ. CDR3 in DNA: TGCGCCAGCAGCTCCGGGACCAATGCCCGGGTTGGAGAGACCCAGTACTTC. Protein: CASSSGTNARVGETQYF.